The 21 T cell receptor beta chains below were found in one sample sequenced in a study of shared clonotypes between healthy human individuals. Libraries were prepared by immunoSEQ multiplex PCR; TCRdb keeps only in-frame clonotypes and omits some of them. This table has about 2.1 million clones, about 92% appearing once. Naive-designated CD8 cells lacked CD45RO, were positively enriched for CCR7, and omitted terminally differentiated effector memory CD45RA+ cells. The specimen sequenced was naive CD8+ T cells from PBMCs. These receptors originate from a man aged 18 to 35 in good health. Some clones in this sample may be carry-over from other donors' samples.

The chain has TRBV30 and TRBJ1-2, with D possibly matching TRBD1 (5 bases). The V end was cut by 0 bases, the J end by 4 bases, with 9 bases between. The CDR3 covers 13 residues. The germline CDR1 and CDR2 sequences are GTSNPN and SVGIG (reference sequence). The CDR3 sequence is CAWSVGRPYGYTF. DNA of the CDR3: TGTGCCTGGAGTGTGGGACGGCCCTATGGCTACACCTTC.

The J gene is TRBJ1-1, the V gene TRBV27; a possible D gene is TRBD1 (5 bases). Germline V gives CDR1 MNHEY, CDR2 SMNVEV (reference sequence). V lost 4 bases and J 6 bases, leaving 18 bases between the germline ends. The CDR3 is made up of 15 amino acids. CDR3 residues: CASSSRGVGDAEAFF. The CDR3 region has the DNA TGTGCCAGCAGTTCTCGAGGGGTCGGGGACGCTGAAGCTTTCTTT.

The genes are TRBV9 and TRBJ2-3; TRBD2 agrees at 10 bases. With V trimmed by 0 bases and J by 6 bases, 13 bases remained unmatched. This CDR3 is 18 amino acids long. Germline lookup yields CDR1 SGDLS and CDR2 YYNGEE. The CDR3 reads CASSVAWLAGVDNDTQYF. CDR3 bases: TGTGCCAGCAGCGTAGCTTGGCTAGCGGGAGTAGATAACGATACGCAGTATTTT.

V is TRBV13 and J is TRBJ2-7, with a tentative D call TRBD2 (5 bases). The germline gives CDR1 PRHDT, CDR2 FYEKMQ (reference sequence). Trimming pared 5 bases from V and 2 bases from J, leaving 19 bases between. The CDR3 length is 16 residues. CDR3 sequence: CASSTITSGVTYEQYF. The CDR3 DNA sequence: TGTGCCAGCAGCACCATAACGTCCGGGGTAACCTACGAGCAGTACTTC.

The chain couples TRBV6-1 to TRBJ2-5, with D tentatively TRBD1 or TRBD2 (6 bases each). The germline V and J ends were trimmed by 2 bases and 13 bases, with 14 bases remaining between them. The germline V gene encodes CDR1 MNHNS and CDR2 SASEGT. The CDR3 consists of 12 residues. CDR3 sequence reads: CASSETERGVYF. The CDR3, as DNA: TGTGCCAGCAGTGAAACGGAAAGGGGGGTGTACTTC.

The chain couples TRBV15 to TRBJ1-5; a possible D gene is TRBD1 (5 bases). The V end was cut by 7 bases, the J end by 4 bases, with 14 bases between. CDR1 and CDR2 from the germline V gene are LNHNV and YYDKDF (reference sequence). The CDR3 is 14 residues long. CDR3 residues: CATTPSGGNQPQHF. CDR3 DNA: TGTGCCACCACCCCGAGCGGGGGAAATCAGCCCCAGCATTTT.

The CDR3 is CASSTVGTEAFF. The CDR3 DNA reads TGTGCCAGCAGTACGGTGGGAACTGAAGCTTTCTTT. This chain connects TRBV27 to TRBJ1-1; D remains unclear. Per the germline V gene, CDR1 is MNHEY and CDR2 is SMNVEV (reference sequence). V shed 5 bases and J shed 5 bases, with 9 bases lying between them. The length of the CDR3 is 12 residues.

CDR3 in amino acids: CASSPRGVGGSGNTIYF. CDR3 DNA sequence: TGTGCCAGCAGTCCTAGGGGGGTAGGAGGCTCTGGAAACACCATATATTTT. The chain recombines TRBV28 with TRBJ1-3; a possible D gene is TRBD1 (6 bases). V dropped 5 bases and J dropped 0 bases, with 17 bases sitting between them. CDR3 length equals 17 residues. Germline V gene lookup returns CDR1 MDHEN and CDR2 SYDVKM.

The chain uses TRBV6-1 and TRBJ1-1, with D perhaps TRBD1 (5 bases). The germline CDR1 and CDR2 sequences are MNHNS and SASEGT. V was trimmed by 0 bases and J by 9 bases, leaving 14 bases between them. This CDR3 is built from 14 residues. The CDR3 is CASSEAHEGPQAFF. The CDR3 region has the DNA TGTGCCAGCAGTGAAGCGCACGAGGGGCCCCAAGCTTTCTTT.

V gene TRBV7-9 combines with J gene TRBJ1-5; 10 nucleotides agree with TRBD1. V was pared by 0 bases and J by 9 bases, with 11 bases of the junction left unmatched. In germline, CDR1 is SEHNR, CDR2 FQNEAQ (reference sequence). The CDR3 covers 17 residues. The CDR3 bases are TGTGCCAGCAGCTTAGCGGGGACAGGGGATCGGATTGGGCCCCAGCATTTT. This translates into CASSLAGTGDRIGPQHF. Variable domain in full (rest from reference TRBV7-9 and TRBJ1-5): DTGVSQNPRHKITKRGQNVTFRCDPISEHNRLYWYRQTLGQGPEFLTYFQNEAQLEKSRLLSDRFSAERPKGSFSTLEIQRTEQGDSAMYLCASSLAGTGDRIGPQHFGDGTRLSIL.

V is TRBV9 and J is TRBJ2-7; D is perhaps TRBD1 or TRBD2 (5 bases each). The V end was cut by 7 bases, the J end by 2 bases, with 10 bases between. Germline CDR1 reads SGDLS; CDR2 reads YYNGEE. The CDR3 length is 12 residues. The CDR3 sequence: CASGGDAYEQYF. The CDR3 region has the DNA TGTGCCAGCGGTGGGGACGCCTACGAGCAGTACTTC. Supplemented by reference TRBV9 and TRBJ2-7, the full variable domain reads DSGVTQTPKHLITATGQRVTLRCSPRSGDLSVYWYQQSLDQGLQFLIQYYNGEERAKGNILERFSAQQFPDLHSELNLSSLELGDSALYFCASGGDAYEQYFGPGTRLTVT.

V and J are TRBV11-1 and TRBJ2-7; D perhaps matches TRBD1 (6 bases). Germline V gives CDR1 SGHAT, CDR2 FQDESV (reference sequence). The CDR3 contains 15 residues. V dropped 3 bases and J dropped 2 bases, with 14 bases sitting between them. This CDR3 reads CASSLARGQTYEQYF. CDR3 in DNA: TGTGCCAGCAGCTTGGCCCGCGGACAGACCTACGAGCAGTACTTC.

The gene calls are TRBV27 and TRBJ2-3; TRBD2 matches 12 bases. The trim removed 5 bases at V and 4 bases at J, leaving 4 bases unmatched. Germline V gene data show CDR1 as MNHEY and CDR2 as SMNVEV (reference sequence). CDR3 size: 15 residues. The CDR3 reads CASSTSGRLADTQYF. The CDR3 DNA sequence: TGTGCCAGCAGTACTAGCGGGAGGCTCGCAGATACGCAGTATTTT.

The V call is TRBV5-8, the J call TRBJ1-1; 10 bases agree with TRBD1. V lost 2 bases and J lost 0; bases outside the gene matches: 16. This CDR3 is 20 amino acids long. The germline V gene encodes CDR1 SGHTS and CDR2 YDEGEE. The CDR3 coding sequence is TGTGCCAGCAGCTTCGGGACAGGGGTTCTTTTAGAGCCCTTGAACACTGAAGCTTTCTTT. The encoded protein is CASSFGTGVLLEPLNTEAFF.

CDR3 protein: CASSEFGRADTQYF. CDR3 bases: TGTGCCAGCAGTGAATTCGGTAGGGCGGATACGCAGTATTTT. The rearrangement joins TRBV25-1 to TRBJ2-3; D remains ambiguous. CDR3 length: 14 amino acids. Trimming left V 1 base short and J 6 bases short, with 11 bases between. Germline V lookup: CDR1 MGHDK, CDR2 SYGVNS.

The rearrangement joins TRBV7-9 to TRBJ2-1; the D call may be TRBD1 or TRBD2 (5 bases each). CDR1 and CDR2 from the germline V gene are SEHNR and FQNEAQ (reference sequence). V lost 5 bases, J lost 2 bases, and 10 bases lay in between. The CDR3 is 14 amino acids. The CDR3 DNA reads TGTGCCAGCAGCAATCGGGGCGCCTACAATGAGCAGTTCTTC. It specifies CASSNRGAYNEQFF.

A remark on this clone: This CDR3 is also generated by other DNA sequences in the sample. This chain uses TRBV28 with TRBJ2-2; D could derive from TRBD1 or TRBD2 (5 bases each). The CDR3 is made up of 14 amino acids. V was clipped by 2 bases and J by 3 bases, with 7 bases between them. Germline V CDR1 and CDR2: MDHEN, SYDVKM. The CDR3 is CASSLQGDTGELFF. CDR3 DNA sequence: TGTGCCAGCAGTTTACAGGGAGACACCGGGGAGCTGTTTTTT.

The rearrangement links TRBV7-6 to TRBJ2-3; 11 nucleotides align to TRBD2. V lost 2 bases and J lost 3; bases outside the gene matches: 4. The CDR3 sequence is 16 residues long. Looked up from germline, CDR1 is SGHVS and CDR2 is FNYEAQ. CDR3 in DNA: TGTGCCAGCAGCTTAATAGCGGGAGGGCCAACAGATACGCAGTATTTT. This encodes CASSLIAGGPTDTQYF.

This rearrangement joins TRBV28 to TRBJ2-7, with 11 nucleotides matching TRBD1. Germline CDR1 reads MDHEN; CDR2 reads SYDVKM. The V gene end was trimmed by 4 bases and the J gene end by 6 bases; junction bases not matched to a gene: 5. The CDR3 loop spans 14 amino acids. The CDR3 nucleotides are TGTGCCAGCAGTTGGACAGGGGGCTCAGGCGAGCAGTACTTC. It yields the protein CASSWTGGSGEQYF.

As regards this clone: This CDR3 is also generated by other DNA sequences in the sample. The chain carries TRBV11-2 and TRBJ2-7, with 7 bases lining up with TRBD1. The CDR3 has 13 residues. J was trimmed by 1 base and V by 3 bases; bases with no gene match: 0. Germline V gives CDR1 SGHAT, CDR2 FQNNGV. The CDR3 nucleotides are TGTGCCAGCAGCTTGGGACAGTCCTACGAGCAGTACTTC. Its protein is CASSLGQSYEQYF.

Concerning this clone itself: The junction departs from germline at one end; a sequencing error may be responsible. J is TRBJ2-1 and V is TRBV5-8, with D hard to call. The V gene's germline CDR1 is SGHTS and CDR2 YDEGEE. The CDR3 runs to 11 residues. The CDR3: CASSLPTERFF. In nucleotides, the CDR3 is TGCGCCAGCAGCCTACCTACCGAGCGGTTCTTC. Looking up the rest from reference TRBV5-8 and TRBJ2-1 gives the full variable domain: EAGVTQSPTHLIKTRGQQATLRCSPISGHTSVYWYQQALGLGLQFLLWYDEGEERNRGNFPPRFSGRQFPNYSSELNVNALELEDSALYLCASSLPTERFFGPGTRLTVL.